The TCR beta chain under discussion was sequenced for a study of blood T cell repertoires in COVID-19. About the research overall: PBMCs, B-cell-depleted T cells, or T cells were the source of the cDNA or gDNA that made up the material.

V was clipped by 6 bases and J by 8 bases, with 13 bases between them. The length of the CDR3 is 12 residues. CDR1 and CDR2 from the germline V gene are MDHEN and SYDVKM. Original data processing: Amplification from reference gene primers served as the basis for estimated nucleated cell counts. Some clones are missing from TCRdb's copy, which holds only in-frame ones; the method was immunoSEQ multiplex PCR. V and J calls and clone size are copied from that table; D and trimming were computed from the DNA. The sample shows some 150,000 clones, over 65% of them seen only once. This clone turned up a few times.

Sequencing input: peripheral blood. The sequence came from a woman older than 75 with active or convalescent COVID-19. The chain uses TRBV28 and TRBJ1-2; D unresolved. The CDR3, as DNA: TGTGCCAGCAGGGAGGCGGCCGCGGGCTACACCTTC. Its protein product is CASREAAAGYTF.